This T cell receptor (beta chain) was sequenced for a study of Tregs in tolerant kidney transplant recipients. Study-wide points: Validation in larger populations is needed because few patients were studied. Tregs expanded with activated donor B cells seemed most donor-specific.

Germline V gene sequence: CDR1 SGDLS, CDR2 YYNGEE. The CDR3 totals 18 residues. With V trimmed by 0 bases and J by 0 bases, 12 bases remained unmatched. Sequencing used immunoSEQ multiplex PCR; TCRdb keeps in-frame clones, though not all of them. The sample holds about 240,000 clones, about 86% seen once. Notes on this clone: As yet, its antigen is unknown.

CD4+CD25+CD127- Tregs, CD4+CD25- non-Tregs, CD4 and CD8 cells were sorted. Sequences were obtained from CD4+ T cells from blood. The receptor's source is a human donor in good health. J is TRBJ2-7 and V is TRBV9, with 7 bases that match TRBD1. CDR3 residues: CASSVGTRGKDSSYEQYF. DNA for the CDR3: TGTGCCAGCAGCGTAGGAACCAGGGGGAAGGACAGCTCCTACGAGCAGTACTTC.